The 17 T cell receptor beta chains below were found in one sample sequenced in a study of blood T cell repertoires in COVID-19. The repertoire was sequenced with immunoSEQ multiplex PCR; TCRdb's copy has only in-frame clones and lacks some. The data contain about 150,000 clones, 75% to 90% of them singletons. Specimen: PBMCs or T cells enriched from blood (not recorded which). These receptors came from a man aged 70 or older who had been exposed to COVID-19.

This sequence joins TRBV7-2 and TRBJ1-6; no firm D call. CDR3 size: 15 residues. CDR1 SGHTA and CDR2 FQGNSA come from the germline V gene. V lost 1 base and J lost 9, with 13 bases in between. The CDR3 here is CASSLGANLGSPLHF. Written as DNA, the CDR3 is TGTGCCAGCAGCTTAGGGGCCAACCTGGGTTCACCCCTCCACTTT. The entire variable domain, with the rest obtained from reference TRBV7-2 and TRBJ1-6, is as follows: GAGVSQSPSNKVTEKGKDVELRCDPISGHTALYWYRQSLGQGLEFLIYFQGNSAPDKSGLPSDRFSAERTGGSVSTLTIQRTQQEDSAVYLCASSLGANLGSPLHFGNGTRLTVT.

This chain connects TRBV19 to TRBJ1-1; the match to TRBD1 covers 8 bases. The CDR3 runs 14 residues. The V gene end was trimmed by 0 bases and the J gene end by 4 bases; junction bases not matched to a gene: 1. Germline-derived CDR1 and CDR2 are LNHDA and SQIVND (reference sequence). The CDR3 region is CASSIDRGPTEAFF. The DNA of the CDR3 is TGTGCCAGTAGTATAGACAGGGGGCCCACTGAAGCTTTCTTT.

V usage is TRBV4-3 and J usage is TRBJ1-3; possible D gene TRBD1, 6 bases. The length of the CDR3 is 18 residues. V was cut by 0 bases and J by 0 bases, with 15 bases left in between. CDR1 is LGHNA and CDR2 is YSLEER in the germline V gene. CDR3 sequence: CASSQDLVRGSSGNTIYF. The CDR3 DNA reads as TGCGCCAGCAGCCAAGATCTAGTCAGGGGTAGCTCTGGAAACACCATATATTTT.

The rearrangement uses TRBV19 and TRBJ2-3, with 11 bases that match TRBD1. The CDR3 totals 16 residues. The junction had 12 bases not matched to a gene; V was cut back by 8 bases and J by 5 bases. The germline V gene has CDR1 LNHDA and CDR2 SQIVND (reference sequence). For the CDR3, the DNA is TGTGCCAGTCGTCCCGGGACAGGGGGATCAGGAGATACGCAGTATTTT. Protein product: CASRPGTGGSGDTQYF.

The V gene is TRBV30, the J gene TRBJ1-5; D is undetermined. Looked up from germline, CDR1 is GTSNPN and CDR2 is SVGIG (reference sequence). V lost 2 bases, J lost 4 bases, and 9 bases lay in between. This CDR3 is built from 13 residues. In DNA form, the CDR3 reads TGTGCCTGGAGTCTCAACAGTAATCAGCCCCAGCATTTT. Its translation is CAWSLNSNQPQHF.

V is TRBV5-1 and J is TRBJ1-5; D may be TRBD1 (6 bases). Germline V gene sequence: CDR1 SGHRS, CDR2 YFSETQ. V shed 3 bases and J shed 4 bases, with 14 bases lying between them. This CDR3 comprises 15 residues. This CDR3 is CASSWLGQFNQPQHF. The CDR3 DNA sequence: TGCGCCAGCAGCTGGCTAGGACAGTTTAATCAGCCCCAGCATTTT.

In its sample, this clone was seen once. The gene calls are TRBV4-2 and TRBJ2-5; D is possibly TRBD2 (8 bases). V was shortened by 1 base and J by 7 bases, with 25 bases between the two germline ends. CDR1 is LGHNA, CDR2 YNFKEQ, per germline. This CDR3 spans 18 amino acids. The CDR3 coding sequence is TGTGCCAGCAGCCAAGGGGTTCCAGGAACAGGGGCGGGAGGGACCCAGTACTTC. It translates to CASSQGVPGTGAGGTQYF.

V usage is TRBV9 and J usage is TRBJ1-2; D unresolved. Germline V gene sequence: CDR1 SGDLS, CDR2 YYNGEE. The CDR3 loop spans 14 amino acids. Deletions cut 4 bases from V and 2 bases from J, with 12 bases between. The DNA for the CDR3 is TGTGCCAGCAGCCCCCTGACATCGAACTATGGCTACACCTTC. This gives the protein CASSPLTSNYGYTF.

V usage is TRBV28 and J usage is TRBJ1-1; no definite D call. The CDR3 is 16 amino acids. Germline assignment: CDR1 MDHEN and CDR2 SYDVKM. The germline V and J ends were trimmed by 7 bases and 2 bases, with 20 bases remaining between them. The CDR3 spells CASIRLPSMLNTEAFF. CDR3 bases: TGTGCCAGCATCCGCCTCCCCAGTATGTTAAACACTGAAGCTTTCTTT.

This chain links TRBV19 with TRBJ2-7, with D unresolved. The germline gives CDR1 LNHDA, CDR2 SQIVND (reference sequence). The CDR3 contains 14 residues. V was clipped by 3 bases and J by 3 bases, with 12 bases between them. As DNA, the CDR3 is TGTGCCAGTAGTATTCGAAGTCAGGACTACGAGCAGTACTTC. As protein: CASSIRSQDYEQYF.

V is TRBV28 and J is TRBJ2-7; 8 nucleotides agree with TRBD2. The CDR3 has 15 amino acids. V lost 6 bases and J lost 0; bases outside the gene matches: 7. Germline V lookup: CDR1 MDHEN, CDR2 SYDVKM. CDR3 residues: CASSPGRGVSYEQYF. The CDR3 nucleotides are TGTGCCAGCAGCCCCGGGAGGGGCGTCTCCTACGAGCAGTACTTC.

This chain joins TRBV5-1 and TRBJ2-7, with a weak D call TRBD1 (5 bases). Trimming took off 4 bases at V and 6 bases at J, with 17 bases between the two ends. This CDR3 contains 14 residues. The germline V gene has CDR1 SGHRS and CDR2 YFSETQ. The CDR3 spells CASSTSYRTGEQYF. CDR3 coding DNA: TGCGCCAGCAGCACTTCGTACAGGACCGGCGAGCAGTACTTC. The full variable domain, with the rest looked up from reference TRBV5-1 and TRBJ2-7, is KAGVTQTPRYLIKTRGQQVTLSCSPISGHRSVSWYQQTPGQGLQFLFEYFSETQRNKGNFPGRFSGRQFSNSRSEMNVSTLELGDSALYLCASSTSYRTGEQYFGPGTRLTVT.

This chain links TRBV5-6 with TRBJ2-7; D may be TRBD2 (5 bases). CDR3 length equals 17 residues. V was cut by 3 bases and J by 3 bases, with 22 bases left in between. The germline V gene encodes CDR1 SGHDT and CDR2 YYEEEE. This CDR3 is CASSSKLGSGIGYEQYF. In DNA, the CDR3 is TGTGCCAGCAGCTCCAAACTAGGGAGCGGCATCGGCTACGAGCAGTACTTC. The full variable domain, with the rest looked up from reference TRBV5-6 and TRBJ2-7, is DAGVTQSPTHLIKTRGQQVTLRCSPKSGHDTVSWYQQALGQGPQFIFQYYEEEERQRGNFPDRFSGHQFPNYSSELNVNALLLGDSALYLCASSSKLGSGIGYEQYFGPGTRLTVT.

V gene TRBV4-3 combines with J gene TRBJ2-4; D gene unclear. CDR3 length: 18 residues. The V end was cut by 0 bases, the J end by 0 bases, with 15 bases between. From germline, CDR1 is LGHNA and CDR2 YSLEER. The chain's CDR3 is CASSQDPGSSIAKNIQYF. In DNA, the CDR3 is TGCGCCAGCAGCCAAGACCCCGGGTCGTCTATAGCCAAAAACATTCAGTACTTC.

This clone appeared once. CDR3 residues: CASSVTTGAEAFF. In DNA form, the CDR3 reads TGTGCCAGTAGTGTAACTACAGGGGCTGAAGCTTTCTTT. The V and J genes are TRBV19 and TRBJ1-1, with 7 bases aligning to TRBD1. The CDR3 extends over 13 amino acids. Germline V gene data show CDR1 as LNHDA and CDR2 as SQIVND (reference sequence). V dropped 5 bases and J dropped 6; count of bases not matched to a gene: 6. Using reference TRBV19 and TRBJ1-1 for the parts outside the CDR3, the full variable domain is DGGITQSPKYLFRKEGQNVTLSCEQNLNHDAMYWYRQDPGQGLRLIYYSQIVNDFQKGDIAEGYSVSREKKESFPLTVTSAQKNPTAFYLCASSVTTGAEAFFGQGTRLTVV.

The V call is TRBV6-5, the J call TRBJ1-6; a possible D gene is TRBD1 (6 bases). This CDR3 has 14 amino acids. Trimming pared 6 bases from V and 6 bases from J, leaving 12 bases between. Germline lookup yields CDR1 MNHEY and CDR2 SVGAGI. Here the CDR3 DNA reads TGTGCCAGCAGCAGACAGGAATTTAATTCACCCCTCCACTTT. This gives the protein CASSRQEFNSPLHF.

The CDR3: CASSLRGGSGNTIYF. CDR3 DNA sequence: TGTGCCAGCAGCTTACGGGGGGGCTCTGGAAACACCATATATTTT. The chain recombines TRBV7-8 with TRBJ1-3; a possible D gene is TRBD1 (5 bases). Between the trimmed V and J ends, which lost 2 bases and 0 bases, there was a span of 8 bases. Germline CDR1 SGHVS, CDR2 FQNEAQ. This CDR3 is built from 15 residues. Combining the CDR3 with reference TRBV7-8 and TRBJ1-3 gives the whole variable domain GAGVSQSPRYKVAKRGQDVALRCDPISGHVSLFWYQQALGQGPEFLTYFQNEAQLDKSGLPSDRFFAERPEGSVSTLKIQRTQQEDSAVYLCASSLRGGSGNTIYFGEGSWLTVV.